This record covers a single T cell receptor (beta chain). The authors ran the assay at deep level. Sorted subsets were amplified in replicate PCRs using 150 to 250 ng DNA, tens of thousands of T cell genomes. The assay was immunoSEQ multiplex PCR, and TCRdb's table has in-frame clones only and misses some. In the table there are millions of clones, 85% to 95% of which are singletons. Germline V gene data show CDR1 as SGHTA and CDR2 as FQGNSA. The CDR3 spans 16 residues. V was shortened by 3 bases and J by 5 bases, with 19 bases between the two germline ends. The record originates from a study of shared clonotypes between healthy human individuals.

The sequence was collected from a man between 18 and 35 years old in good health. The sequencing input was naive CD4+ T cells sorted from blood. Sample subset: CD45RA+ positively selected. This chain connects TRBV7-2 to TRBJ2-5, with D unclear. This CDR3 reads CASSFPTDSSRETQYF. CDR3 DNA: TGTGCCAGCAGCTTCCCTACCGACTCCAGTAGGGAGACCCAGTACTTC.